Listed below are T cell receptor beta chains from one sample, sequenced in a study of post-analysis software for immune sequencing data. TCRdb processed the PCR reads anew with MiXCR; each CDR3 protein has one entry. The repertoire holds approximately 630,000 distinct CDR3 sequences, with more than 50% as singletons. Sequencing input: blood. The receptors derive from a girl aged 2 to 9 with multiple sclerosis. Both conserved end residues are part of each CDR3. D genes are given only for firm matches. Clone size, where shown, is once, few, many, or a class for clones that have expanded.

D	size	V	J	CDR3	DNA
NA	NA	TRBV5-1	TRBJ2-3	CASSLVIGADTQYF	TGCGCCAGCAGCTTGGTGATAGGCGCCGATACGCAGTATTTT
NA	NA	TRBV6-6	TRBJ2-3	CASSRRAPIEDTQYF	TGTGCCAGCAGTCGTCGGGCCCCGATAGAGGATACGCAGTATTTT
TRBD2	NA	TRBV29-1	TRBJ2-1	CSVVNSGGERDNEQFF	TGCAGCGTTGTAAATAGCGGGGGGGAGAGGGACAATGAGCAGTTCTTC
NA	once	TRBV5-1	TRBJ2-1	CASSRLDDGRDGEQFF	TGCGCCAGCAGCCGACTGGACGATGGAAGGGACGGTGAGCAGTTCTTC
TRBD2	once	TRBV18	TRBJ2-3	CASSPPNSGLAGGGTDTQYF	TGTGCCAGCTCACCACCCAATTCTGGACTAGCGGGGGGCGGCACAGATACGCAGTATTTT
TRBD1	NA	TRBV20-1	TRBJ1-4	CSARYRGEKLFF	TGCAGTGCTAGATACAGGGGGGAAAAACTGTTTTTT
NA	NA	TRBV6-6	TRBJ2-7	CASSIQGEDRYF	TGTGCCAGCAGTATCCAGGGCGAGGACCGGTACTTC
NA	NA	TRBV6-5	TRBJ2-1	CASSGPSSYNEQFF	TGTGCTAGCAGTGGTCCTAGCTCCTACAATGAGCAGTTCTTC
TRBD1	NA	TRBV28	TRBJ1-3	CASSFTGQGSGNTIYF	TGTGCCAGCAGTTTTACGGGACAGGGATCCGGAAACACCATATATTTT
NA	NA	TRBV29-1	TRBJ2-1	CSSLPIKGGYNEQFF	TGCAGCTCCCTCCCCATAAAGGGAGGCTACAATGAGCAGTTCTTC
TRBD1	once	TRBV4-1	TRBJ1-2	CASSHLEGGTGDYGYTF	TGCGCCAGCAGCCACCTAGAGGGAGGGACAGGGGACTATGGCTACACCTTC
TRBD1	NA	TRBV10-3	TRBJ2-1	CAISAMGQGSPPDEQFF	TGTGCCATCAGTGCGATGGGACAGGGATCCCCCCCCGATGAGCAGTTCTTC
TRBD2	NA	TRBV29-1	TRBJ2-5	CSVGTSGGKETQYF	TGCAGCGTTGGGACTAGCGGGGGGAAAGAGACCCAGTACTTC
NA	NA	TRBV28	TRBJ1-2	CASSSSGGSNYGYTF	TGTGCCAGCAGTTCCTCGGGAGGCTCTAACTATGGCTACACCTTC
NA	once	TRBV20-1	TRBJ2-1	CSGNVRGAGNEQFF	TGCAGTGGTAACGTCCGGGGGGCGGGTAATGAGCAGTTCTTC
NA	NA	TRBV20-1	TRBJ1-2	CSARAASGYGYTF	TGCAGTGCTAGAGCCGCCAGTGGCTATGGCTACACCTTC
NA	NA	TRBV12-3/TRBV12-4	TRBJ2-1	CASSLEWAGANEQFF	TGTGCCAGCAGTTTAGAGTGGGCAGGGGCTAATGAGCAGTTCTTC